This is a list of T cell receptor beta chains from one sample in a study of shared clonotypes between healthy human individuals. Generated by immunoSEQ multiplex PCR, the TCRdb table keeps only in-frame clones and is missing some. This table holds 2 million to 2.5 million clones, 80% to 95% found once. Specimen: naive CD4+ T cells from PBMCs. These TCRs come from a young man in good health. Some clones in this sample may be carry-over from other donors' samples. The CDR3 runs from the conserved cysteine through the conserved F or W. D genes are given only for firm matches. A row's size may be missing; if present it is once, few, many or a size class.

V gene: TRBV5-1
clone size: -
D gene: -
J gene: TRBJ2-1
CDR3 DNA: TGCGCCAGCAGCTCCAAAAGTAGGGATGAGCAGTTCTTC
CDR3 protein: CASSSKSRDEQFF

V gene: TRBV11-1
clone size: -
D gene: -
J gene: TRBJ2-7
CDR3 DNA: TGTGCCAGCAGCTGGAGTAGTACCGACTACGAGCAGTACTTC
CDR3 protein: CASSWSSTDYEQYF

V gene: TRBV30
clone size: -
D gene: -
J gene: TRBJ2-4
CDR3 DNA: TGTGCCTGGAGTGTATCCGGGGTCAAAAACATTCAGTACTTC
CDR3 protein: CAWSVSGVKNIQYF

V gene: TRBV5-1
clone size: -
D gene: TRBD1
J gene: TRBJ2-1
CDR3 DNA: TGCGCCAGCACCCTCGGGACAGTCTACAATGAGCAGTTCTTC
CDR3 protein: CASTLGTVYNEQFF

V gene: TRBV7-9
clone size: once
D gene: TRBD1
J gene: TRBJ2-7
CDR3 DNA: TGTGCCAGCAGCCCCGGACAGGGCTACGAGCAGTACTTC
CDR3 protein: CASSPGQGYEQYF

V gene: TRBV14
clone size: -
D gene: -
J gene: TRBJ1-4
CDR3 DNA: TGTGCCAGCAGCCAATCCCGGGGGTCAGGAAATGAAAAACTGTTTTTT
CDR3 protein: CASSQSRGSGNEKLFF

V gene: TRBV7-9
clone size: -
D gene: -
J gene: TRBJ1-5
CDR3 DNA: TGTGCCAGCAGCTTATCTTCAAATCAGCCCCAGCATTTT
CDR3 protein: CASSLSSNQPQHF

V gene: TRBV18
clone size: -
D gene: -
J gene: TRBJ1-3
CDR3 DNA: TGTGCCAGCTCACCATACCAGAGGGAAGTAGCTGGAAACACCATATATTTT
CDR3 protein: CASSPYQREVAGNTIYF

V gene: TRBV5-4
clone size: -
D gene: -
J gene: TRBJ2-3
CDR3 DNA: TGTGCCAGCAGCCCACCGCAGCCCACAGATACGCAGTATTTT
CDR3 protein: CASSPPQPTDTQYF

V gene: TRBV9
clone size: -
D gene: -
J gene: TRBJ2-5
CDR3 DNA: TGTGCCAGCAGCGTAGGGCAGGGGAGAGAGACCCAGTACTTC
CDR3 protein: CASSVGQGRETQYF

V gene: TRBV29-1
clone size: -
D gene: -
J gene: TRBJ1-1
CDR3 DNA: TGCAGCGGGCACAGGGTTATCCTGAACACTGAAGCTTTCTTT
CDR3 protein: CSGHRVILNTEAFF

V gene: TRBV18
clone size: -
D gene: -
J gene: TRBJ2-4
CDR3 DNA: TGTGCCAGCTCACTACAGGGTAGGGTAGGAAACATTCAGTACTTC
CDR3 protein: CASSLQGRVGNIQYF

V gene: TRBV7-9
clone size: -
D gene: -
J gene: TRBJ1-2
CDR3 DNA: TGTGCCAGCAGCTCCCGTGGCAGGGAGGCTTCTGGCTACACCTTC
CDR3 protein: CASSSRGREASGYTF

V gene: TRBV10-1
clone size: -
D gene: TRBD1
J gene: TRBJ2-7
CDR3 DNA: TGCGCCAGCAGTGCCGACAGGGATCCCTACGAGCAGTACTTC
CDR3 protein: CASSADRDPYEQYF

V gene: TRBV6-1
clone size: -
D gene: TRBD1
J gene: TRBJ2-7
CDR3 DNA: TGTGCCAGCAGCGAGACAGGGTACGAGCAGTACTTC
CDR3 protein: CASSETGYEQYF

V gene: TRBV7-2
clone size: once
D gene: -
J gene: TRBJ1-5
CDR3 DNA: TGTGCCAGCCAGACAGTTTATAGCAATCAGCCCCAGCATTTT
CDR3 protein: CASQTVYSNQPQHF

V gene: TRBV2
clone size: once
D gene: -
J gene: TRBJ2-1
CDR3 DNA: TGTGCCAGCAGGGGGGGGCTGTCCTACAATGAGCAGTTCTTC
CDR3 protein: CASRGGLSYNEQFF

V gene: TRBV6-6
clone size: -
D gene: -
J gene: TRBJ1-4
CDR3 DNA: TGTGCCAGCAGAAATCGGGAAAAACTGTTTTTT
CDR3 protein: CASRNREKLFF

V gene: TRBV28
clone size: -
D gene: TRBD1
J gene: TRBJ1-1
CDR3 DNA: TGTGCCAGCCTGACAGGGGGCGTAGAGAACACTGAAGCTTTCTTT
CDR3 protein: CASLTGGVENTEAFF

V gene: TRBV30
clone size: few
D gene: -
J gene: TRBJ1-2
CDR3 DNA: TGTGCCTGGGACCTCGGCAGGGTAAATGGCTACACCTTC
CDR3 protein: CAWDLGRVNGYTF

V gene: TRBV23-1
clone size: -
D gene: -
J gene: TRBJ2-7
CDR3 DNA: TGCACACCTCTGTTACAGGGCCTCACCTACGAGCAGTACTTC
CDR3 protein: CTPLLQGLTYEQYF

V gene: TRBV29-1
clone size: -
D gene: -
J gene: TRBJ1-2
CDR3 DNA: TGCAGCGTTAGCTGGGGAACCTATGGCTACACCTTC
CDR3 protein: CSVSWGTYGYTF

V gene: TRBV5-1
clone size: -
D gene: -
J gene: TRBJ1-3
CDR3 DNA: TGCGCCAGCAGCTGGGACCCGCGGGACTTAGAGGACACCATATATTTT
CDR3 protein: CASSWDPRDLEDTIYF

V gene: TRBV7-9
clone size: -
D gene: -
J gene: TRBJ1-5
CDR3 DNA: TGTGCCAGCAGCTTAGCATCGGGTCAGCCCCAGCATTTT
CDR3 protein: CASSLASGQPQHF

V gene: TRBV5-1
clone size: -
D gene: -
J gene: TRBJ1-2
CDR3 DNA: TGCGCCAGCAGCTTGGCGGGCGGGGCTAACTATGGCTACACCTTC
CDR3 protein: CASSLAGGANYGYTF

V gene: TRBV7-2
clone size: -
D gene: -
J gene: TRBJ1-5
CDR3 DNA: TGTGCCAGCAGCTTAGCTGCGGGGATGGGGCAGCCCCAGCATTTT
CDR3 protein: CASSLAAGMGQPQHF

V gene: TRBV10-3
clone size: -
D gene: -
J gene: TRBJ1-1
CDR3 DNA: TGTGCCATCAGTGATCCGTCCAGGGACACTGAAGCTTTCTTT
CDR3 protein: CAISDPSRDTEAFF

V gene: TRBV20-1
clone size: -
D gene: TRBD2
J gene: TRBJ2-3
CDR3 DNA: TGCAGTGCTTGGACTAGGGGCACGCAGTATTTT
CDR3 protein: CSAWTRGTQYF

V gene: TRBV19
clone size: -
D gene: -
J gene: TRBJ2-1
CDR3 DNA: TGTGCCAGTAGCATAGGGCTTAGCTCCTACAATGAGCAGTTCTTC
CDR3 protein: CASSIGLSSYNEQFF

V gene: TRBV5-1
clone size: -
D gene: -
J gene: TRBJ2-3
CDR3 DNA: TGCGCCAGCAGCTTACTGACAGGCCCCCTCACAGATACGCAGTATTTT
CDR3 protein: CASSLLTGPLTDTQYF

V gene: TRBV4-2
clone size: -
D gene: TRBD1
J gene: TRBJ2-4
CDR3 DNA: TGTGCCAGCAGCCAAGGACAGGGTCTAGCCAAAAACATTCAGTACTTC
CDR3 protein: CASSQGQGLAKNIQYF

V gene: TRBV2
clone size: once
D gene: -
J gene: TRBJ2-1
CDR3 DNA: TGTGCCAGCAGTGAGAGGCTAGCCGGTGAGCAGTTCTTC
CDR3 protein: CASSERLAGEQFF

V gene: TRBV18
clone size: -
D gene: TRBD1
J gene: TRBJ1-1
CDR3 DNA: TGTGCCAGCTCTCGATTCTCCGGGACAGGGGCGGGGGACACTGAAGCTTTCTTT
CDR3 protein: CASSRFSGTGAGDTEAFF

V gene: TRBV6-5
clone size: -
D gene: TRBD1
J gene: TRBJ2-7
CDR3 DNA: TGTGCCAGCAGTATGGCAGGGGGCGCCTACGAGCAGTACTTC
CDR3 protein: CASSMAGGAYEQYF

V gene: TRBV18
clone size: -
D gene: -
J gene: TRBJ2-5
CDR3 DNA: TGTGCCAGCTCAGCGCAAACGTTTCCGGCCTCGCCTCAAGAGACCCAGTACTTC
CDR3 protein: CASSAQTFPASPQETQYF

V gene: TRBV14
clone size: -
D gene: -
J gene: TRBJ1-1
CDR3 DNA: TGTGCCAGCAGCCAAGTTGGGGAGTGGACGGTGAACACTGAAGCTTTCTTT
CDR3 protein: CASSQVGEWTVNTEAFF

V gene: TRBV5-1
clone size: -
D gene: TRBD1
J gene: TRBJ2-7
CDR3 DNA: TGCGCCAGCAGCTTGGTTAGGGGGCAAGCCTACGAGCAGTACTTC
CDR3 protein: CASSLVRGQAYEQYF

V gene: TRBV18
clone size: -
D gene: -
J gene: TRBJ1-1
CDR3 DNA: TGTGCCAGCTCACCACTACCAGGGAACACTGAAGCTTTCTTT
CDR3 protein: CASSPLPGNTEAFF

V gene: TRBV2
clone size: -
D gene: TRBD2
J gene: TRBJ2-3
CDR3 DNA: TGTGCCAGCGGGATTTCGGGGGGGGCTGCCGATACGCAGTATTTT
CDR3 protein: CASGISGGAADTQYF

V gene: TRBV7-2
clone size: -
D gene: -
J gene: TRBJ2-6
CDR3 DNA: TGTGCCAGCAGCCTCACCTTCTCTGGGGCCAACGTCCTGACTTTC
CDR3 protein: CASSLTFSGANVLTF

V gene: TRBV6-1
clone size: -
D gene: -
J gene: TRBJ2-1
CDR3 DNA: TGTGCCAGCGAATCGGGGGCACGGTACAATGAGCAGTTCTTC
CDR3 protein: CASESGARYNEQFF

V gene: TRBV20-1
clone size: -
D gene: -
J gene: TRBJ2-5
CDR3 DNA: TGCAGTGCTAGAATTAGAGAGACCCAGTACTTC
CDR3 protein: CSARIRETQYF

V gene: TRBV5-4
clone size: once
D gene: -
J gene: TRBJ1-2
CDR3 DNA: TGTGCCAGCAGCTTGCTGGGGACAAAACGTGGCTACACCTTC
CDR3 protein: CASSLLGTKRGYTF

V gene: TRBV28
clone size: -
D gene: -
J gene: TRBJ1-2
CDR3 DNA: TGTGCCAGCGCCGACACCGGGGGGTATGGCTACACCTTC
CDR3 protein: CASADTGGYGYTF

V gene: TRBV6-5
clone size: -
D gene: TRBD2
J gene: TRBJ2-5
CDR3 DNA: TGTGCCAGCAGCCCCGGGACTACCCAAGAGACCCAGTACTTC
CDR3 protein: CASSPGTTQETQYF

V gene: TRBV19
clone size: once
D gene: -
J gene: TRBJ2-5
CDR3 DNA: TGTGCCAGTAGTAGCAGGGGAGAGACCCAGTACTTC
CDR3 protein: CASSSRGETQYF